The clone carrying this T cell receptor (beta chain) appeared many times. Its antigen is currently unknown. The data stem from a study of T-cell reconstitution after alpha-beta-depleted transplantation in children. Study-wide results and limits: From newly produced T cells came most of the T-cell counts and diversity one year after transplant.

Unique molecular identifiers tagged the TCRbeta library. TCRdb re-called the PCR reads with MiXCR, one entry per CDR3 protein. The sample includes 550,000 to 600,000 distinct CDR3 sequences, 23% of them seen just once. Trimming took 7 bases from V and 4 from J, leaving 16 bases between them. The CDR3 consists of 15 residues. This specimen was PBMCs, mostly from graft donor cells, taken 360 days after TCRalphabeta/CD19-depleted stem cell transplant. The chain couples TRBV12-3 or TRBV12-4 to TRBJ1-4; D gene ambiguous. This receptor was obtained from a boy in the first two years of life who had a stem cell transplant for acute myeloid leukemia, so the T cells may come from the graft donor. CDR3 bases: TGTGCCAGCACCAGCGGCGACACCGTTAATGAAAAACTGTTTTTT. Translation gives CASTSGDTVNEKLFF.